The 21 T cell receptor beta chains below all came from one sample that was sequenced in a study of blood T cell repertoires in COVID-19. Assay used: immunoSEQ multiplex PCR; TCRdb lists only in-frame clones, some missing. The table records about 280,000 clones, more than 75% of them present only once. The sequenced material came from peripheral blood. Receptors originate from a woman in her 30s who had recovered from COVID-19.

The chain links TRBV5-1 to TRBJ1-6, with 11 bases identical to TRBD1. This CDR3 has 15 residues. The trim removed 6 bases at V and 7 bases at J, leaving 6 bases unmatched. The germline gives CDR1 SGHRS, CDR2 YFSETQ. The CDR3 bases are TGCGCCAGCACCACCGGGACAGGGGGGAATTCACCCCTCCACTTT. It translates to CASTTGTGGNSPLHF.

V usage is TRBV7-9 and J usage is TRBJ2-7, with 10 bases that match TRBD1. From germline, CDR1 is SEHNR and CDR2 FQNEAQ (reference sequence). Germline trimming cut 4 bases from V and 4 bases from J; bases unmatched to any gene: 10. The CDR3 is made up of 16 amino acids. The chain's CDR3 is CASSSSRQGAFYEQYF. As DNA, the CDR3 is TGTGCCAGCAGCTCCAGTCGACAGGGGGCGTTTTACGAGCAGTACTTC.

The V gene is TRBV5-1, the J gene TRBJ2-2; the D is unclear. CDR3 length equals 13 residues. Germline CDR1 reads SGHRS; CDR2 reads YFSETQ. The V gene lost 0 bases and the J gene lost 6 bases, with 6 bases spanning the gap. CDR3 sequence: CASSLARAGELFF. CDR3 bases: TGCGCCAGCAGCTTGGCCCGAGCCGGGGAGCTGTTTTTT.

This clone was detected only a few times. The chain combines TRBV5-1 with TRBJ2-5; 8 nucleotides align to TRBD1. J gave up 2 bases and V 4 bases, and 4 bases lay outside the gene matches. The CDR3 sequence is 14 residues long. Per the germline V gene, CDR1 is SGHRS and CDR2 is YFSETQ. CDR3 DNA: TGCGCCAGCAGCATCGGACAGGGACAAGAGACCCAGTACTTC. Translating gives CASSIGQGQETQYF.

This chain connects TRBV11-2 to TRBJ1-1; 10 bases line up with TRBD1. The CDR3 sequence is 15 residues long. V lost 4 bases, J lost 4 bases, and 6 bases stayed unmatched. Germline CDR1 is SGHAT and CDR2 is FQNNGV. CDR3 sequence: CASSSLRTGGTEAFF. CDR3 in DNA: TGTGCCAGCAGCTCCCTAAGGACAGGGGGCACTGAAGCTTTCTTT.

This clone was observed once. The rearrangement links TRBV24-1 to TRBJ1-1; D is possibly TRBD1 (6 bases). V lost 5 bases to trimming and J lost 3 bases, with 9 bases between them. There are 13 residues in the CDR3. Looked up from germline, CDR1 is KGHDR and CDR2 is SFDVKD. The CDR3 spells CATSGGGYTEAFF. CDR3 sequence (DNA): TGTGCCACCAGTGGAGGGGGTTACACTGAAGCTTTCTTT.

This chain connects TRBV4-1 to TRBJ2-2; the match to TRBD2 covers 9 bases. The germline V gene has CDR1 MGHRA and CDR2 YSYEKL. V gave up 6 bases and J gave up 4 bases; unmatched junction bases: 6. The CDR3 loop spans 15 amino acids. The CDR3 reads CASSLAGVATGELFF. In DNA form, the CDR3 reads TGCGCCAGCAGTTTAGCGGGGGTCGCCACCGGGGAGCTGTTTTTT.

The chain combines TRBV12-3 or TRBV12-4 with TRBJ2-7; tentative D call: TRBD1 (6 bases). The germline V and J ends were trimmed by 4 bases and 6 bases, with 13 bases remaining between them. The CDR3 consists of 13 residues. The CDR3 coding sequence is TGTGCCAGCAGTTCCCGGGACAAGTTCGAGCAGTACTTC. Translated, it gives CASSSRDKFEQYF.

This chain links TRBV5-4 with TRBJ2-7; TRBD1 aligns across 10 bases. Trimming at V came to 4 bases and at J to 0 bases, leaving 4 bases not matched to a gene. The germline V gene encodes CDR1 SGHNT and CDR2 YYREEE (reference sequence). The CDR3 runs 15 residues. CDR3 sequence (DNA): TGTGCCAGCAGCCCTCGGACAGGGGGCTCCTACGAGCAGTACTTC. Its protein product is CASSPRTGGSYEQYF.

The V call is TRBV4-2, the J call TRBJ2-7; D ambiguous. CDR1 and CDR2 (germline): LGHNA, YNFKEQ. V was pared by 0 bases and J by 5 bases, with 20 bases between. This CDR3 is 17 amino acids long. CDR3 sequence reads: CASSQDPPLSLLDEQYF. The CDR3 nucleotides read TGTGCCAGCAGCCAAGACCCCCCCCTATCCTTGCTGGACGAGCAGTACTTC.

The rearrangement links TRBV15 to TRBJ1-1; D is uncertain. V lost 5 bases and J lost 5, with 15 bases in between. Germline CDR1 reads LNHNV; CDR2 reads YYDKDF (reference sequence). This CDR3 is built from 14 residues. The CDR3 nucleotides read TGTGCCACCAGCCGATCAGGCGCGGGGACTGAAGCTTTCTTT. Protein: CATSRSGAGTEAFF.

The chain recombines TRBV6-2 or TRBV6-3 with TRBJ1-1, with D maybe TRBD1 (6 bases). Germline CDR1 MNHEY, CDR2 SVGEGT. This CDR3 region has 15 residues. Trimming left V 0 bases short and J 5 bases short, with 13 bases between. CDR3 protein: CASSYSPGVITEAFF. The CDR3 region has the DNA TGTGCCAGCAGTTACTCCCCAGGGGTAATAACTGAAGCTTTCTTT.

This clone was detected only once. The rearrangement joins TRBV27 to TRBJ2-3, with 10 bases identical to TRBD2. The CDR3 sequence is 19 residues long. With V trimmed by 5 bases and J by 2 bases, 16 bases remained unmatched. CDR1 MNHEY and CDR2 SMNVEV come from the germline V gene (reference sequence). The CDR3 region is CASSPLMNSGRETTDTQYF. In DNA form, the CDR3 reads TGTGCCAGCAGTCCGCTGATGAACAGCGGGAGGGAAACCACAGATACGCAGTATTTT.

This chain connects TRBV9 to TRBJ2-1; 13 bases map to TRBD2. V lost 3 bases, J lost 7 bases, and 7 bases stayed unmatched. CDR1 SGDLS and CDR2 YYNGEE come from the germline V gene. CDR3 size: 16 residues. This CDR3 reads CASSAPLAGGRNEQFF. The DNA of the CDR3 is TGTGCCAGCAGCGCCCCACTAGCGGGAGGGAGGAATGAGCAGTTCTTC.

This chain links TRBV7-2 with TRBJ2-7, with 13 bases matching TRBD2. V shed 1 base, J shed 9 bases, and the junction held 6 bases outside the gene matches. CDR1 and CDR2 from the germline V gene are SGHTA and FQGNSA. CDR3 length: 15 amino acids. DNA of the CDR3: TGTGCCAGCAGCTTAGACCGGACTAGCGGGAGAGGGCAGTACTTC. Residues: CASSLDRTSGRGQYF.

DNA for the CDR3: TGTGCCAGCCGACCGGGACTGACGAACACTGAAGCTTTCTTT. This encodes CASRPGLTNTEAFF. The chain has TRBV6-5 and TRBJ1-1; possible D gene TRBD1, 5 bases. The CDR3 extends over 14 amino acids. Per the germline V gene, CDR1 is MNHEY and CDR2 is SVGAGI. Trimming shortened V by 8 bases and J by 1 base, and 14 bases separated the two germline ends.

The chain links TRBV12-3 or TRBV12-4 to TRBJ1-2; possible D gene TRBD1, 5 bases. Trimming took off 6 bases at V and 8 bases at J, with 13 bases between the two ends. This CDR3 has 12 amino acids. Here the CDR3 DNA reads TGTGCCAGCAGGACGGAAGCAGGGGGCTACACCTTC. Encoded protein: CASRTEAGGYTF.

The chain couples TRBV5-6 to TRBJ2-5; tentatively, D is TRBD1 (5 bases). Germline CDR1 SGHDT, CDR2 YYEEEE. The CDR3 loop spans 14 amino acids. Deletions cut 1 base from V and 3 bases from J, with 10 bases between. CDR3 sequence: CASSLTQGEETQYF. The CDR3 DNA follows: TGTGCCAGCAGCTTGACCCAGGGCGAAGAGACCCAGTACTTC.

The chain combines TRBV7-8 with TRBJ1-2, with TRBD1 identical over 8 bases. J was trimmed by 2 bases and V by 2 bases; bases with no gene match: 7. The CDR3 spans 16 residues. The germline V gene has CDR1 SGHVS and CDR2 FQNEAQ. Here the CDR3 DNA reads TGTGCCAGCAGCTTATTGGGACAGGCAATCAACTATGGCTACACCTTC. Translated, it gives CASSLLGQAINYGYTF.

This chain links TRBV5-4 with TRBJ2-7; TRBD2 matches 7 bases. V dropped 1 base and J dropped 5; count of bases not matched to a gene: 6. Germline values: CDR1 SGHNT, CDR2 YYREEE (reference sequence). This CDR3 region has 14 residues. CDR3 in amino acids: CASSLSAGVNEQYF. The CDR3 nucleotides are TGTGCCAGCAGCTTGAGTGCGGGAGTAAACGAGCAGTACTTC.

The chain recombines TRBV15 with TRBJ2-7; TRBD2 aligns across 11 bases. Germline lookup yields CDR1 LNHNV and CDR2 YYDKDF (reference sequence). This CDR3 has 15 amino acids. The V gene end was trimmed by 3 bases and the J gene end by 3 bases; junction bases not matched to a gene: 4. The CDR3 loop reads CATSRGTSGNYEQYF. For the CDR3, the DNA is TGTGCCACCAGCAGGGGGACTAGCGGAAACTACGAGCAGTACTTC. Full variable domain (outside the CDR3, taken from reference TRBV15 and TRBJ2-7): DAMVIQNPRYQVTQFGKPVTLSCSQTLNHNVMYWYQQKSSQAPKLLFHYYDKDFNNEADTPDNFQSRRPNTSFCFLDIRSPGLGDTAMYLCATSRGTSGNYEQYFGPGTRLTVT.